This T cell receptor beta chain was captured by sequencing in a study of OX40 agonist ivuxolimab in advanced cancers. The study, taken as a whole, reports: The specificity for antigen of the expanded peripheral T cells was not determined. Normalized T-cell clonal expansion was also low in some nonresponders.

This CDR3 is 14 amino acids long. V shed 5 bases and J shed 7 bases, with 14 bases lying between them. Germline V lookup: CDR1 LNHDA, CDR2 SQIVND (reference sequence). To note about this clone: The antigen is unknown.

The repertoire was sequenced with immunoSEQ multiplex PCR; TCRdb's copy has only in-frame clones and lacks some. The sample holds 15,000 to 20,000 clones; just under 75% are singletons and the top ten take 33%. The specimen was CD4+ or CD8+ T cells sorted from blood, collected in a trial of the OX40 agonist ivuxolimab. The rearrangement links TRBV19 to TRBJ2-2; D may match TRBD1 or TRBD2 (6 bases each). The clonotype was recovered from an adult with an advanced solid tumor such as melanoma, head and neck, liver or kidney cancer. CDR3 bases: TGTGCCAGTAGTCCATGGGGGGCCGGCGGGGAGCTGTTTTTT. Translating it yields CASSPWGAGGELFF.